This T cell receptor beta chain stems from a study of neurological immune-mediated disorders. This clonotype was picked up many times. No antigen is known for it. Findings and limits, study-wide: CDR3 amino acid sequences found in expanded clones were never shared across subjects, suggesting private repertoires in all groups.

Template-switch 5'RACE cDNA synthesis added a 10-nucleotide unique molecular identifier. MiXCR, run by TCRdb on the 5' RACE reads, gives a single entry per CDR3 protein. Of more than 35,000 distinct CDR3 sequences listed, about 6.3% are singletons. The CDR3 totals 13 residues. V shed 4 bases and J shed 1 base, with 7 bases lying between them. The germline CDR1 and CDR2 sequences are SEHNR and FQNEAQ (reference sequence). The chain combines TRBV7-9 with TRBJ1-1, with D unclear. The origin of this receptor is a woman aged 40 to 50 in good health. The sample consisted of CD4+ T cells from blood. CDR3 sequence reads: CASSYKKNTEAFF. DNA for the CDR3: TGTGCCAGCAGCTATAAAAAGAACACTGAAGCTTTCTTT.